These 10 T cell receptor beta chains were sequenced from one sample in a study of blood T cell repertoires in COVID-19. Sequencing was performed with immunoSEQ multiplex PCR; in TCRdb, only in-frame clones are kept and a portion is missing. The sample holds 95,000 or so clones; 80% to 90% are singletons and the top ten take around 5.2%. The sample taken for sequencing was peripheral blood. These receptors were collected from a man of 80 years or more with COVID-19, enrolled during active disease.

The chain uses TRBV9 and TRBJ2-2, with TRBD1 as a possible D gene (5 bases). CDR3 length: 13 amino acids. CDR1 SGDLS and CDR2 YYNGEE come from the germline V gene. V dropped 0 bases and J dropped 6 bases, with 6 bases sitting between them. The CDR3 sequence: CASSVEGAGELFF. The CDR3, as DNA: TGTGCCAGCAGCGTAGAAGGGGCCGGGGAGCTGTTTTTT.

This clone was seen just once. The genes are TRBV19 and TRBJ1-1; D is uncertain. The CDR3 extends over 13 amino acids. CDR1 is LNHDA, CDR2 SQIVND, per germline (reference sequence). With 5 bases removed from V and 1 base from J, the gap between germline ends came to 8 bases. CDR3 sequence reads: CASSPLGNTEAFF. The CDR3 nucleotides are TGTGCCAGTAGTCCACTTGGGAACACTGAAGCTTTCTTT.

CDR3 region: CAISESPPGEQYF. CDR3 DNA: TGTGCCATCAGTGAGTCGCCTCCCGGCGAGCAGTACTTC. J is TRBJ2-7 and V is TRBV10-3; D is uncertain. Germline CDR1 is ENHRY and CDR2 is SYGVKD. V was shortened by 0 bases and J by 6 bases, with 9 bases between the two germline ends. This CDR3 comprises 13 residues.

The V call is TRBV1, the J call TRBJ2-5; the table's TRBD2 call for D was not verified on the DNA. TRBV1 counts as a pseudogene. The CDR3 is 17 residues long. CDR3 sequence reads: CTSNLIMTSGREETQYF. CDR3 coding DNA: TGCACCAGCAACCTAATCATGACTAGCGGGAGGGAAGAGACCCAGTACTTC.

The V and J genes are TRBV5-1 and TRBJ2-3; TRBD1 might be the D (6 bases). Per the germline V gene, CDR1 is SGHRS and CDR2 is YFSETQ. Trimming shortened V by 3 bases and J by 5 bases, and 10 bases separated the two germline ends. This CDR3 contains 13 residues. CDR3 amino acids: CASSSGHLDTQYF. Written as DNA, the CDR3 is TGCGCCAGCAGCTCGGGACATTTAGATACGCAGTATTTT.

V gene TRBV14 combines with J gene TRBJ2-1; TRBD2 agrees at 12 bases. V shed 1 base, J shed 11 bases, and the junction held 3 bases outside the gene matches. The CDR3 contains 14 residues. Germline values: CDR1 SGHDN, CDR2 FVKESK. The CDR3 DNA follows: TGTGCCAGCAGCCAAGCTAGCGGGGGGGCTAAGCAGTTCTTC. This gives the protein CASSQASGGAKQFF.

The gene calls are TRBV18 and TRBJ1-5; D gene uncertain. The germline V gene has CDR1 KGHSH and CDR2 LQKENI. The CDR3 is 15 amino acids. The ends were cut back, 4 bases at V and 0 bases at J, with 10 bases in the middle. The CDR3 spells CASSLLQASNQPQHF. The CDR3 DNA reads as TGTGCCAGCTCACTCCTCCAGGCTAGCAATCAGCCCCAGCATTTT.

This chain uses TRBV14 with TRBJ2-7; 8 bases agree with TRBD1. Per germline, CDR1 SGHDN and CDR2 FVKESK. J gave up 3 bases and V 0 bases, and 7 bases lay outside the gene matches. The CDR3 covers 16 residues. The CDR3 sequence is CASSQDPRGTGYEQYF. The CDR3 region has the DNA TGTGCCAGCAGCCAAGATCCTCGAGGGACAGGCTACGAGCAGTACTTC.

J is TRBJ2-3 and V is TRBV7-3, with 11 nucleotides matching TRBD2. The J segment lost 5 bases and the V segment lost 5 bases, leaving 6 bases of the junction unmatched. The CDR3 contains 15 residues. Germline values: CDR1 SGHTA, CDR2 FQGTGA. The CDR3, as DNA: TGTGCCAGCAGCCCGACTAGCGGGGCGCAAGATACGCAGTATTTT. This codes for CASSPTSGAQDTQYF.

This clone appeared a few times. The CDR3 reads CASSVGTSSNEQYF. In DNA, the CDR3 is TGTGCCAGCTCAGTAGGGACATCCTCTAACGAGCAGTACTTC. The chain is built from TRBV18 and TRBJ2-7; possibly TRBD1 for D (6 bases). The CDR3 loop spans 14 amino acids. V was shortened by 5 bases and J by 5 bases, with 16 bases between the two germline ends. Germline V gene sequence: CDR1 KGHSH, CDR2 LQKENI. Full variable domain (outside the CDR3, taken from reference TRBV18 and TRBJ2-7): NAGVMQNPRHLVRRRGQEARLRCSPMKGHSHVYWYRQLPEEGLKFMVYLQKENIIDESGMPKERFSAEFPKEGPSILRIQQVVRGDSAAYFCASSVGTSSNEQYFGPGTRLTVT.